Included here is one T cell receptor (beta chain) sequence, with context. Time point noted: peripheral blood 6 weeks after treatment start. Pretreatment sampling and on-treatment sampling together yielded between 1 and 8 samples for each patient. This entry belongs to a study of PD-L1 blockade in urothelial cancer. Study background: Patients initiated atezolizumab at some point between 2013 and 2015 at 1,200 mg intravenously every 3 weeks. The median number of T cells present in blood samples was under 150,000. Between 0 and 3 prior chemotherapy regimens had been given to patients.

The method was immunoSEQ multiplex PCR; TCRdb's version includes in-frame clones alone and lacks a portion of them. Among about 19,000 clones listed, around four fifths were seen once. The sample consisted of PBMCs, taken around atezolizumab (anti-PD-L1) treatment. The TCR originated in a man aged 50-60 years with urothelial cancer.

CDR3 protein: CAISPRGRGSNTEAFF. Here the CDR3 DNA reads TGTGCCATCAGCCCCAGGGGTAGGGGGTCGAACACTGAAGCTTTCTTT. The chain recombines TRBV10-3 with TRBJ1-1; D is possibly TRBD1 (6 bases). Germline V gene sequence: CDR1 ENHRY, CDR2 SYGVKD. V lost 6 bases to trimming and J lost 1 base, with 18 bases between them. The CDR3 has 16 amino acids.